The T cell receptor beta chain described here comes from a study of shared clonotypes between healthy human individuals (dated by TCRdb to the early 2020s). Background on the whole study: A couple of women and a few men aged 18 to 49 years were included in the cohort. For each donor, CD4 naive and CD4 memory were each run on three plates, CD8 naive on two plates, and CD8 memory on one plate. To estimate repertoire size and how much clonotypes are shared between individuals, the study performed deep sequencing of blood TCR repertoires from a handful of healthy adults. Libraries were prepared and TCR repertoires were sequenced by different laboratories using diverse techniques, in order to increase sequencing depth and limit assay-specific biases. Per donor, leukapheresis produced somewhere between about 0.94 and 10 billion PBMCs.

The germline V gene yields KGHSH for CDR1 and LQKENI for CDR2. Trimming takes 1 base off V and 4 bases off J; junction bases not matched to a gene: 5. From the cysteine up to the phenylalanine, the CDR3 has a length of 16 residues. Solely the CDR3 DNA is kept, with 48 bases framed from the first base. TCR CDR3 regions were amplified from genomic DNA by multiplex PCR using the deep immunoSEQ assay. Genomic DNA extracted from each cell subset was distributed evenly over all wells of several immunoSEQ 96-well plates, and each plate served as one replicate. For sorted subsets, about 220 ng of genomic DNA, equivalent to 25,000 to 35,000 T cell genomes, went into each replicate PCR. The purified libraries were quantified using a Qubit 3.0 fluorometer, sized with a Bioanalyzer 2100, and then quantified again using the KAPA Library Quantification kit. Each immunoSEQ 96-well plate was sequenced on its own single-read 150-cycle Illumina NextSeq 550 flow cell. The source study handled its data this way. The immunoSEQ output contained only junctional sequences without quality scores, so filtering could not match that applied to full-length reads. To assign V/J genes and CDR3, sequences were annotated using PyIR, a Python wrapper for IgBLAST v1.9, with IMGT germline references. Reads with weak V/J assignments (E-value above 1e-6), missing CDR3, stop codons, out-of-frame junctions, or ambiguous translated residues were removed. A V3J clonotype was defined by an identical inferred V gene, J gene, and CDR3 amino acid sequence. Percentage overlap between repertoires was calculated by dividing the number of shared unique clonotypes by the size of the smaller repertoire. Three approaches were used to assess repertoire richness: RTK rarefaction, the Chao1 estimator, and Recon v2.1 estimates of unobserved clonotypes. OLGA was used to compute generation probabilities for all TCRbeta clonotypes that the gDNA method yielded from a handful of donors. TCRdb's version of the immuneACCESS table is confined to in-frame rearrangements and falls short of the full clone set. An unresolved V gene accounts for under half of the shortfall where checked; the remainder is of unknown origin. The D gene and trimming were derived from the DNA, and the V and J assignments and clone size from that table. This sample holds roughly 640,000 clones; 97% were observed only once. Around 0.06% of the sample is held by the ten biggest clonotypes.

The donors were healthy, HIV-negative adults who had no recently reported acute infections or vaccinations. Every donor was a Caucasian adult living in Nashville, Tennessee, USA. CD4+ T cells were enriched through magnetic negative selection, after which naive cells were positively selected on CD45RA and the remaining negative fraction served as the memory subset. Blood was obtained by leukapheresis, after which PBMCs were separated by Ficoll-Histopaque density gradient centrifugation and cryopreserved in liquid nitrogen vapor phase. Analytical flow cytometry was used to check the purity and quantity of every magnetically sorted T cell population. Genomic DNA was isolated from every sorted fraction and measured by UV absorbance on a Nanodrop 2000c. Broad study findings and their caveats: Sampling was restricted to blood, and TCR repertoires in tissue are likely to differ from TCR repertoires in blood. Naive subsets generally had larger estimated clonotype richness than memory subsets. Rarefaction of sorted-subset datasets indicated incomplete sequencing despite the large sequencing depth. Clonotypes shared by all four sorted-subset donors showed higher generation probabilities than non-shared clonotypes. Sharing across several donors was observed for about 5% of naive CD4, about 4% of naive CD8, 2% to 2.5% of memory CD4, and roughly 0.4% of memory CD8 clonotypes. Pairwise subsampling indicated that sequencing depth was expected to affect the degree of clonotype sharing among donors. Because the study included a small number of donors, the genetic and exposure-history diversity represented was limited.

Comment on this clone: Its antigen is unknown. There are no base qualities to consult, and no much larger clone falls within one base.

The chain links TRBV18 with TRBJ2-3, with TRBD2 identical over 10 junction bases. Source material: naive CD4+ T cells sorted from blood. The cell subset or site tag for this specimen amounts to: CD45RA+ positively selected. This receptor was obtained from a woman aged 25 to 45 in good health. The CDR3 protein sequence reads: CASSPLEAGGPDTQYF. The DNA sequence is TGTGCCAGCTCACCACTGGAAGCGGGAGGGCCAGATACGCAGTATTTT.